This is a list of T cell receptor beta chains from one sample in a study of cytomegalovirus exposure and HLA in healthy donors. The assay was immunoSEQ multiplex PCR, and TCRdb's table has in-frame clones only and misses some. The sample table sets out over 55,000 clones. The material sequenced was PBMCs. All receptors come from a boy aged 10-17 years in good health and CMV-seronegative. CDR3s include the opening cysteine and the closing phenylalanine or tryptophan. D genes are given only for firm matches.

TRBV7-2	TRBJ2-7	TRBD1	CASRFQWGQSYEQYF
TRBV13	TRBJ1-1	TRBD1	CASSCNRGRGECMNTEAFF
TRBV30	TRBJ1-1	.	CAWSPPVTFF
TRBV30	TRBJ1-1	.	CAWSVLTEAFF
TRBV7-3	TRBJ2-2	.	CASSPRAYTGELFF
TRBV27	TRBJ1-4	.	CASSLWQGIATNEKLFF
TRBV19	TRBJ2-3	.	CASRHPADLTDTQYF
TRBV15	TRBJ1-1	.	CATRTQNEAFF
TRBV9	TRBJ1-1	.	CASSVVPGRGSDTEAFF
TRBV30	TRBJ1-1	TRBD1	CAWSRGKKNTEAFF
TRBV5-1	TRBJ1-1	.	CASSLVALNTEAFF
TRBV6-5	TRBJ2-7	TRBD2	CASSPRGGSDEQYF
TRBV6-5	TRBJ1-1	TRBD1	CASTPTGPGTEAFF
TRBV10-3	TRBJ1-5	.	CAIRSDDQPQHF
TRBV14	TRBJ2-4	.	CASSQEARLAKNIQYF
TRBV19	TRBJ2-7	.	CATTPRVSADSYEQYF
TRBV30	TRBJ1-1	TRBD1	CAWKLRTGLMNTEAFF
TRBV5-4	TRBJ1-2	.	CASSPQDSFYGYTF
TRBV27	TRBJ1-5	.	CASSPGQTNQPQHF
TRBV19	TRBJ1-4	TRBD1	CASSRRGQGSGATNEKLFF
TRBV6-1	TRBJ1-2	.	CASSLGHNYGYTF
TRBV5-1	TRBJ2-5	TRBD2	CASSLEGGSETQYF
TRBV4-1	TRBJ2-7	TRBD1	CASSQGGQGAHEQYF
TRBV30	TRBJ2-7	TRBD1	CAWSGQGNEQYF
TRBV7-8	TRBJ2-1	.	CASSQRALSAYNEQFF
TRBV5-4	TRBJ2-2	TRBD2	CASNRLAGGPTGELFF
TRBV27	TRBJ1-5	TRBD1	CASSLIGGSNQPQHF
TRBV30	TRBJ1-5	TRBD1	CAWSGGQIQGQPQHF
TRBV11-2	TRBJ2-7	TRBD2	CASRSPGLAGEQYF